This entry lists 32 T cell receptor beta chains sequenced from one sample in a study of Graves' ophthalmopathy and Graves' hyperthyroidism. TCR beta CDR3 regions were amplified from RNA transcripts. An initial RT-PCR round employing HTBI primers preceded a second-round multiplex PCR. TCRdb independently ran MiXCR on the multiplex PCR reads; one entry per CDR3 protein. Seen here are a few hundred thousand distinct CDR3 sequences, 20% to 25% observed once, and the top ten hold roughly 3%. The sequenced sample was peripheral blood. These receptors were taken from a woman aged 18-30 years with stable Graves' hyperthyroidism.

This sequence joins TRBV7-2 and TRBJ1-6; D is uncertain. V lost 8 bases and J 10 bases, leaving 9 bases between the germline ends. The CDR3 totals 11 residues. Germline V gives CDR1 SGHTA, CDR2 FQGNSA. The CDR3 region has the DNA TGTGCCAGCGGGTATAGGTCACCCCTCCACTTT. Its protein is CASGYRSPLHF.

There are many counts of this clonotype. This sequence joins TRBV27 and TRBJ2-2; TRBD1 matches at 9 bases. V lost 6 bases and J lost 7; bases outside the gene matches: 12. Germline V gives CDR1 MNHEY, CDR2 SMNVEV (reference sequence). The CDR3 is 16 amino acids. The CDR3 DNA follows: TGTGCCAGCAGGGGACAGGGAACCTGGGGGAGCGGGGAGCTGTTTTTT. Protein: CASRGQGTWGSGELFF.

Ten or more counts support this clonotype. The chain has TRBV29-1 and TRBJ2-7; D uncertain. The CDR3 spans 14 residues. The germline V gene has CDR1 SQVTM and CDR2 ANQGSEA. Trimming pared 1 base from V and 0 bases from J, leaving 10 bases between. The CDR3 nucleotides are TGCAGCGTTGAAGGGACGGCTAGCTCCTACGAGCAGTACTTC. It yields the protein CSVEGTASSYEQYF.

This clonotype appeared many times. A much larger clone differs by one base, so this may be a read error. V usage is TRBV28 and J usage is TRBJ2-5, with D possibly being TRBD1 or TRBD2 (5 bases each). Germline CDR1 reads MDHEN; CDR2 reads SYDVKM. The CDR3 is made up of 15 amino acids. The CDR3 spells CASRRPLVGQETKYF. The CDR3 DNA reads as TGTGCCAGCAGAAGACCACTAGTAGGACAAGAGACCAAGTACTTC.

The genes are TRBV4-1 and TRBJ1-5; weak D call: TRBD1 (6 bases). The CDR3 length is 16 residues. Germline CDR1 and CDR2: MGHRA and YSYEKL. The ends were cut back, 0 bases at V and 6 bases at J, with 15 bases in the middle. DNA of the CDR3: TGCGCCAGCAGCCAAGAATTAACACCCAGGGGTCAGCCCCAGCATTTT. It codes for CASSQELTPRGQPQHF.

The chain employs TRBV6-1 and TRBJ2-4, with D tentatively TRBD1 or TRBD2 (5 bases each). Trimming removed 7 bases from V and 1 base from J, with 17 bases in between. This CDR3 is 16 amino acids long. Germline values: CDR1 MNHNS, CDR2 SASEGT. The CDR3 DNA reads as TGTGCCAGCACCACCCGGGGCAGGGAGGCCAAAAACATTCAGTACTTC. Protein sequence: CASTTRGREAKNIQYF.

This clonotype was observed many times. The J gene is TRBJ2-5, the V gene TRBV12-3 or TRBV12-4; 14 bases agree with TRBD2. The CDR3 contains 18 residues. The V gene end was trimmed by 4 bases and the J gene end by 5 bases; junction bases not matched to a gene: 12. CDR3 DNA sequence: TGTGCCAGCAGTTCAGAAAGACTAGCGGGAGGGCCAGGGGAGACCCAGTACTTC. Translating it yields CASSSERLAGGPGETQYF.

This clonotype was seen ten or more times. This CDR3 reads CASSEDRGLPSTDTQYF. The DNA for the CDR3 is TGTGCCAGCAGTGAAGACAGGGGACTGCCTAGCACAGATACGCAGTATTTT. This sequence joins TRBV6-1 and TRBJ2-3; tentative D call: TRBD1 (7 bases). Trimming pared 1 base from V and 0 bases from J, leaving 14 bases between. Germline assignment: CDR1 MNHNS and CDR2 SASEGT. This CDR3 contains 17 residues.

This clonotype occurred many times. This chain uses TRBV30 with TRBJ1-5, with TRBD1 as a possible D gene (5 bases). The CDR3 runs 14 residues. V was trimmed by 3 bases and J by 3 bases, leaving 12 bases between them. The germline V gene encodes CDR1 GTSNPN and CDR2 SVGIG (reference sequence). In nucleotides, the CDR3 is TGTGCCTGGAGGGGGCAGGCGTCCAATCAGCCCCAGCATTTT. Protein: CAWRGQASNQPQHF.

J is TRBJ2-7 and V is TRBV12-3 or TRBV12-4; 10 bases align to TRBD2. With 6 bases clipped from V and 6 bases from J, the junction kept 11 bases outside the gene matches. CDR3 size: 15 residues. The CDR3 loop reads CASSQLAGYQGEQYF. CDR3 nucleotide sequence: TGTGCCAGCAGCCAACTAGCGGGGTATCAAGGCGAGCAGTACTTC.

The genes are TRBV3-1 and TRBJ1-6; TRBD1 matches 7 bases. Germline CDR1 reads LGHDT; CDR2 reads YNNKEL (reference sequence). CDR3 length equals 15 residues. Trimming took 4 bases from V and 11 from J; bases not matched to a gene: 11. The CDR3 DNA reads as TGTGCCAGCAGCCCAGGGACAGTTGGACCAACACCCCTCCACTTT. Protein product: CASSPGTVGPTPLHF.

This clonotype was observed at least ten times. This chain links TRBV3-1 with TRBJ2-7; 8 nucleotides match TRBD1. This CDR3 is 13 amino acids long. The junction had 5 bases not matched to a gene; V was cut back by 4 bases and J by 6 bases. CDR1 and CDR2 (germline): LGHDT, YNNKEL (reference sequence). The CDR3 protein is CASSRDRSFEQYF. CDR3 sequence (DNA): TGTGCCAGCAGCCGGGACAGGAGCTTCGAGCAGTACTTC.

The V call is TRBV7-2, the J call TRBJ1-1, with D perhaps matching TRBD1 (6 bases). This CDR3 spans 14 amino acids. The V gene lost 4 bases and the J gene lost 8 bases, with 17 bases spanning the gap. The germline V gene encodes CDR1 SGHTA and CDR2 FQGNSA. The CDR3 sequence is CASSSRSGGREAFF. The CDR3 DNA follows: TGTGCCAGCAGCTCTCGATCGGGGGGCCGCGAAGCTTTCTTT.

In this sample, this clonotype turned up a few times. The chain recombines TRBV6-1 with TRBJ1-2; no clear D. Germline-derived CDR1 and CDR2 are MNHNS and SASEGT. V lost 2 bases and J 5 bases, leaving 9 bases between the germline ends. The CDR3 runs to 13 residues. The CDR3 protein is CASSEYFQYGYTF. The CDR3 coding sequence is TGTGCCAGCAGTGAATACTTTCAGTATGGCTACACCTTC.

The gene calls are TRBV19 and TRBJ2-4; 9 nucleotides match TRBD1. The ends lost 0 bases at V and 9 bases at J; junction bases unmatched: 9. In germline, CDR1 is LNHDA, CDR2 SQIVND (reference sequence). CDR3 length: 16 amino acids. The CDR3 spells CASSIDGTGINIIQYF. In DNA form, the CDR3 reads TGTGCCAGTAGTATAGATGGGACAGGGATAAACATCATTCAGTACTTC.

This clonotype was detected many times. This chain joins TRBV6-2 or TRBV6-3 and TRBJ2-2, with D perhaps TRBD2 (6 bases). V was cut by 5 bases and J by 5 bases, with 12 bases left in between. Germline V gives CDR1 MNHEY, CDR2 SVGEGT. The CDR3 is made up of 14 amino acids. CDR3 sequence: CASSRGTQTGELFF. As DNA, the CDR3 is TGTGCCAGCAGTCGCGGGACTCAGACCGGGGAGCTGTTTTTT.

The rearrangement joins TRBV9 to TRBJ1-1; no firm D call. The V gene lost 0 bases and the J gene lost 3 bases, with 6 bases spanning the gap. CDR3 length: 13 residues. CDR1 is SGDLS, CDR2 YYNGEE, per germline. The CDR3 here is CASSVVRDTEAFF. CDR3 DNA sequence: TGTGCCAGCAGCGTAGTCCGGGACACTGAAGCTTTCTTT.

The chain combines TRBV2 with TRBJ2-3; D remains ambiguous. Trimming left V 0 bases short and J 6 bases short, with 4 bases between. CDR1 and CDR2 from the germline V gene are SNHLY and FYNNEI. The CDR3 runs 12 residues. The CDR3 sequence is CASSEASDTQYF. CDR3 nucleotides: TGTGCCAGCAGTGAAGCGAGTGATACGCAGTATTTT. The whole variable domain, remainder taken from reference TRBV2 and TRBJ2-3, is EPEVTQTPSHQVTQMGQEVILRCVPISNHLYFYWYRQILGQKVEFLVSFYNNEISEKSEIFDDQFSVERPDGSNFTLKIRSTKLEDSAMYFCASSEASDTQYFGPGTRLTVL.

This clonotype was observed many times. The V and J genes are TRBV5-4 and TRBJ2-5; no clear D. V was clipped by 1 base and J by 1 base, with 8 bases between them. Germline loops: CDR1 SGHNT, CDR2 YYREEE (reference sequence). The CDR3 has 14 amino acids. The CDR3: CASSLRAGQETQYF. Here the CDR3 DNA reads TGTGCCAGCAGCTTGCGGGCAGGCCAAGAGACCCAGTACTTC.

At least ten counts were recorded for this clonotype. J is TRBJ2-4 and V is TRBV20-1; tentative D call: TRBD1 (7 bases). This CDR3 has 13 amino acids. The V gene lost 7 bases and the J gene lost 8 bases, with 18 bases spanning the gap. CDR1 is DFQATT, CDR2 SNEGSKA, per germline (reference sequence). The CDR3 protein is CSVVRGEWDIQYF. The CDR3 bases are TGCAGTGTAGTCAGGGGGGAGTGGGACATTCAGTACTTC.

This clonotype has a count of ten or more. The chain is built from TRBV10-3 and TRBJ2-2; TRBD1 is a possible D gene (6 bases). CDR3 length equals 15 residues. CDR1 is ENHRY and CDR2 is SYGVKD in the germline V gene. V was pared by 6 bases and J by 1 base, with 12 bases between. DNA of the CDR3: TGTGCCATCAGGAGGGGGACGGGGAACACCGGGGAGCTGTTTTTT. It is translated as CAIRRGTGNTGELFF.

This clonotype showed up many times. The chain couples TRBV14 to TRBJ1-1; perhaps TRBD1 as D (5 bases). Trimming stripped 4 bases from V and 8 bases from J, with 14 bases between. The CDR3 spans 13 residues. Per germline, CDR1 SGHDN and CDR2 FVKESK. The CDR3 is CASSPSAGLEAFF. CDR3 DNA: TGTGCCAGCAGCCCCTCGGCAGGGCTAGAAGCTTTCTTT.

This clonotype was seen many times. CDR3: CASSLTRDRISIPYGYTF. The CDR3 DNA sequence: TGTGCCAGCAGTTTGACCCGGGACAGGATTTCAATACCCTATGGCTACACCTTC. The V and J genes are TRBV28 and TRBJ1-2; 8 nucleotides align to TRBD1. From germline, CDR1 is MDHEN and CDR2 SYDVKM. This CDR3 is 18 amino acids long. V gave up 3 bases and J gave up 4 bases; unmatched junction bases: 16.

The chain's CDR3 is CASSLAGTRTSYEQYF. CDR3 DNA: TGTGCCAGCAGCTTAGCTGGGACTAGGACCTCCTACGAGCAGTACTTC. The J gene is TRBJ2-7, the V gene TRBV7-2; 8 bases are a match to TRBD2. CDR3 length: 16 residues. Per germline, CDR1 SGHTA and CDR2 FQGNSA. V lost 0 bases, J lost 0 bases, and 4 bases stayed unmatched.

The chain uses TRBV30 and TRBJ2-2; no firm D call. CDR3 length equals 15 residues. CDR1 and CDR2 (germline): GTSNPN, SVGIG (reference sequence). The V end was cut by 1 base, the J end by 6 bases, with 15 bases between. The CDR3 DNA reads as TGTGCCTGGAGTGACGAAGTGTCGGGTTCCGGGGAGCTGTTTTTT. It specifies CAWSDEVSGSGELFF. The full variable domain, with the rest looked up from reference TRBV30 and TRBJ2-2, is SQTIHQWPATLVQPVGSPLSLECTVEGTSNPNLYWYRQAAGRGLQLLFYSVGIGQISSEVPQNLSASRPQDRQFILSSKKLLLSDSGFYLCAWSDEVSGSGELFFGEGSRLTVL.

This chain connects TRBV28 to TRBJ2-5; D is perhaps TRBD2 (5 bases). The ends were cut back, 2 bases at V and 4 bases at J, with 17 bases in the middle. CDR3 length: 16 amino acids. In germline, CDR1 is MDHEN, CDR2 SYDVKM. CDR3 in amino acids: CASSLIMGAGAETQYF. Written as DNA, the CDR3 is TGTGCCAGCAGTTTAATTATGGGCGCGGGTGCAGAGACCCAGTACTTC.

V usage is TRBV19 and J usage is TRBJ2-5; D possibly corresponds to TRBD1 (5 bases). The germline CDR1 and CDR2 sequences are LNHDA and SQIVND (reference sequence). The length of the CDR3 is 16 residues. V lost 4 bases and J lost 0, with 15 bases in between. The CDR3 bases are TGTGCCAGTAGTACTCTCACTAAGGGGTACCAAGAGACCCAGTACTTC. The encoded protein is CASSTLTKGYQETQYF.

This clonotype was seen repeatedly, ten times or more. CDR3 region: CASSLGVTRGGQETQYF. The CDR3 DNA reads TGCGCCAGCAGCTTGGGGGTCACACGGGGGGGTCAAGAGACCCAGTACTTC. This rearrangement joins TRBV5-1 to TRBJ2-5; the match to TRBD2 covers 8 bases. With V trimmed by 0 bases and J by 2 bases, 9 bases remained unmatched. Germline assignment: CDR1 SGHRS and CDR2 YFSETQ. This CDR3 has 17 residues.

The V gene is TRBV27, the J gene TRBJ1-6; D is uncertain. Germline V lookup: CDR1 MNHEY, CDR2 SMNVEV (reference sequence). CDR3 length equals 17 residues. With 2 bases removed from V and 0 bases from J, the gap between germline ends came to 11 bases. CDR3 nucleotide sequence: TGTGCCAGCAGTTTACGGAGCTACAGCTCCTATAATTCACCCCTCCACTTT. Translation: CASSLRSYSSYNSPLHF.

This clonotype came up many times. V and J are TRBV15 and TRBJ1-2; weak D call: TRBD1 (6 bases). Trimming took off 1 base at V and 2 bases at J, with 8 bases between the two ends. Germline V gives CDR1 LNHNV, CDR2 YYDKDF (reference sequence). The CDR3 totals 14 residues. Written as DNA, the CDR3 is TGTGCCACCAGCAGAGGGGGGGCGAACTATGGCTACACCTTC. Translation gives CATSRGGANYGYTF.

This clonotype has at least ten counts. The gene calls are TRBV2 and TRBJ1-1; 7 bases align to TRBD1. Trimming at V came to 1 base and at J to 11 bases, leaving 7 bases not matched to a gene. This CDR3 region has 13 residues. CDR1 and CDR2 (germline): SNHLY, FYNNEI. DNA of the CDR3: TGTGCCAGCAGTGAAGTGGCAGGGGGTACGGCTTTCTTT. The encoded protein is CASSEVAGGTAFF.

This clonotype has ten or more counts. The V and J genes are TRBV20-1 and TRBJ1-5, with D perhaps matching TRBD1 (6 bases). Germline values: CDR1 DFQATT, CDR2 SNEGSKA (reference sequence). This CDR3 contains 14 residues. V lost 4 bases, J lost 3 bases, and 13 bases lay in between. The CDR3 bases are TGCAGTGCTATAGGTGACAGGATCAATCAGCCCCAGCATTTT. Residues: CSAIGDRINQPQHF.